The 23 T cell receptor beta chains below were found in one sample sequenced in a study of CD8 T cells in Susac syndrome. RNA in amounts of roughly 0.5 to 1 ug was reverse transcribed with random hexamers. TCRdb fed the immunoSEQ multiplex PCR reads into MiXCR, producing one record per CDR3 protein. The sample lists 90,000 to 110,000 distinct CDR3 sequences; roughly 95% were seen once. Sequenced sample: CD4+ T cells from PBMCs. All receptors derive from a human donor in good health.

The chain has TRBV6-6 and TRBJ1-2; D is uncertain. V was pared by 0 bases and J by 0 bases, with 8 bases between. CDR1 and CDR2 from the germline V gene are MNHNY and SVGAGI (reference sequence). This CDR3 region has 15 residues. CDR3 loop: CASSYSDGTNYGYTF. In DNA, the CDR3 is TGTGCCAGCAGTTACTCGGACGGAACTAACTATGGCTACACCTTC.

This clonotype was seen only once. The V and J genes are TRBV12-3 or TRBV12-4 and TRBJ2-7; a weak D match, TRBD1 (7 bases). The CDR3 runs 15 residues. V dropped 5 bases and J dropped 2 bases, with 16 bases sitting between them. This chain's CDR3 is CASSPAGGPTYEQYF. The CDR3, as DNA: TGTGCCAGCAGTCCCGCAGGGGGGCCAACCTACGAGCAGTACTTC.

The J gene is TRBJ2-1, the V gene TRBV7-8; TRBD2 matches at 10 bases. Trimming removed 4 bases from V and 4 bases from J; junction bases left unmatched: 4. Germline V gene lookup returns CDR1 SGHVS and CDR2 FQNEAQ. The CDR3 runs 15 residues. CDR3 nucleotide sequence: TGTGCCAGCAGCTCGTCTAGCGGGGGATACAATGAGCAGTTCTTC. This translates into CASSSSSGGYNEQFF.

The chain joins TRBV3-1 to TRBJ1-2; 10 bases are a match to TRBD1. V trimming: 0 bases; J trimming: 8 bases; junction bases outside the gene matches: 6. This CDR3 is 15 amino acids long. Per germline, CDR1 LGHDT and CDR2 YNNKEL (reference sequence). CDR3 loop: CASSQDDGQGGGYTF. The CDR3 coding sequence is TGTGCCAGCAGCCAAGACGACGGACAGGGGGGCGGCTACACCTTC.

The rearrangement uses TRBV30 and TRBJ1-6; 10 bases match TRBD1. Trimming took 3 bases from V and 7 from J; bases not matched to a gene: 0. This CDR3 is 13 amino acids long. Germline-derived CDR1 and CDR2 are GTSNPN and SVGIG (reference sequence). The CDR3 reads CAWRDRGNSPLHF. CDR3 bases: TGTGCCTGGAGGGACAGGGGGAATTCACCCCTCCACTTT.

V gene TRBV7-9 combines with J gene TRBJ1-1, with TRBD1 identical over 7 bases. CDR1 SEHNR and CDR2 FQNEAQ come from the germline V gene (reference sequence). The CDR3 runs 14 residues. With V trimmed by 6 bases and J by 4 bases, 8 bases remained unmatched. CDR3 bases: TGTGCCAGCAGTCTCGGACAGGAGATCACTGAAGCTTTCTTT. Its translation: CASSLGQEITEAFF.

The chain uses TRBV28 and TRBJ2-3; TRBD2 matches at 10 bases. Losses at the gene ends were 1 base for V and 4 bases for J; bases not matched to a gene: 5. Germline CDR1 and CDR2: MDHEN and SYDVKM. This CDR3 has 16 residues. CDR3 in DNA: TGTGCCAGCAGTTTATTAAGCGGGAGGGCGGCAGATACGCAGTATTTT. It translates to CASSLLSGRAADTQYF.

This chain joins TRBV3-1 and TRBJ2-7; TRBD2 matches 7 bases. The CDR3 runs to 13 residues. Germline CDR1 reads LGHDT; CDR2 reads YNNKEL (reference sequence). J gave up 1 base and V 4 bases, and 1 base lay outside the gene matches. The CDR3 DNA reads TGTGCCAGCAGCCGACTAGCTTCCTACGAGCAGTACTTC. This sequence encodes CASSRLASYEQYF.

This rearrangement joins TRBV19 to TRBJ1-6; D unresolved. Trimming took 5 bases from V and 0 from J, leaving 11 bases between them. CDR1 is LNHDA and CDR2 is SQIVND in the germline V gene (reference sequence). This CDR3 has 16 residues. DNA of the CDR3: TGTGCCAGTAGTTCGACTACGAGCTCCTATAATTCACCCCTCCACTTT. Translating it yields CASSSTTSSYNSPLHF.

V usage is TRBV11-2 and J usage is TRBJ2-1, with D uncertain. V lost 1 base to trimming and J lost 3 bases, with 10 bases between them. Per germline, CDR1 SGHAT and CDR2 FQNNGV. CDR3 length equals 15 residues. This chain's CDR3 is CASSLVLQDYNEQFF. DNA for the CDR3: TGTGCCAGCAGCTTAGTCCTCCAGGACTACAATGAGCAGTTCTTC.

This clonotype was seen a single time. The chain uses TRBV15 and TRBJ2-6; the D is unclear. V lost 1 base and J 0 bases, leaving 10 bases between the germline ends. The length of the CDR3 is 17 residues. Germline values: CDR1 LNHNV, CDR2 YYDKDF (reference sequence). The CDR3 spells CATSRGGSNSGANVLTF. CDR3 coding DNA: TGTGCCACCAGCAGAGGTGGCAGTAACTCTGGGGCCAACGTCCTGACTTTC.

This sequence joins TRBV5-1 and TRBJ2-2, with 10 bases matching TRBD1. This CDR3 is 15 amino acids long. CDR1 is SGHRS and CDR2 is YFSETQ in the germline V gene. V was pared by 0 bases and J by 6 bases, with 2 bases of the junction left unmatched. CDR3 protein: CASSLVGQGAGELFF. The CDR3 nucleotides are TGCGCCAGCAGCTTGGTTGGACAGGGGGCCGGGGAGCTGTTTTTT.

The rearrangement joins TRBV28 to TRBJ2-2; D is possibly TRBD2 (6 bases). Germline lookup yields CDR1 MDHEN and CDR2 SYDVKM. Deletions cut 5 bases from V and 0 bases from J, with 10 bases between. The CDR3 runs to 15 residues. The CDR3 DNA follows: TGTGCCAGCAGTCCCGGGGGTGCGAACACCGGGGAGCTGTTTTTT. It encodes CASSPGGANTGELFF. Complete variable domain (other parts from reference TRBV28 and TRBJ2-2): DVKVTQSSRYLVKRTGEKVFLECVQDMDHENMFWYRQDPGLGLRLIYFSYDVKMKEKGDIPEGYSVSREKKERFSLILESASTNQTSMYLCASSPGGANTGELFFGEGSRLTVL.

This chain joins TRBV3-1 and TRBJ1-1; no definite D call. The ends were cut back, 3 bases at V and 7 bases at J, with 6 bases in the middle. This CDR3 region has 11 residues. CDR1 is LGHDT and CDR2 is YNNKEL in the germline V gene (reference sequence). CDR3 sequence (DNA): TGTGCCAGCAGCCAGCTCCATGAAGCTTTCTTT. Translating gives CASSQLHEAFF.

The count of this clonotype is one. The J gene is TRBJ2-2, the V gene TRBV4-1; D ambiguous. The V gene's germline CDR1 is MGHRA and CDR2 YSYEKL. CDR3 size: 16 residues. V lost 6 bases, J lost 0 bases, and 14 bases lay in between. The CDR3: CASRERPAANTGELFF. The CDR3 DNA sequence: TGCGCCAGCAGAGAAAGGCCGGCCGCGAACACCGGGGAGCTGTTTTTT.

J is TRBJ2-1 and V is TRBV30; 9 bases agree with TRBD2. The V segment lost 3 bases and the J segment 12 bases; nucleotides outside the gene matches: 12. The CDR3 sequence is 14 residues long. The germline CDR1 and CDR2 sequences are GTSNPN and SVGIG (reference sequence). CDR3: CAWRGAGGPRVQFF. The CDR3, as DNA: TGTGCCTGGAGAGGAGCGGGGGGCCCTAGGGTGCAGTTCTTC.

The CDR3 loop reads CASRTGTGGEKLFF. The CDR3 bases are TGTGCCAGCAGGACCGGGACAGGGGGTGAAAAACTGTTTTTT. The rearrangement uses TRBV12-3 or TRBV12-4 and TRBJ1-4; 11 bases are shared with TRBD1. The CDR3 covers 14 residues. The trim removed 6 bases at V and 7 bases at J, leaving 4 bases unmatched.

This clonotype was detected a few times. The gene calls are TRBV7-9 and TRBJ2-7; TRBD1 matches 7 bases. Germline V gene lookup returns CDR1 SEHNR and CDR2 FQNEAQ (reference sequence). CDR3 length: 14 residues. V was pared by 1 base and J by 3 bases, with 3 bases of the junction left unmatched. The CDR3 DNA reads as TGTGCCAGCAGCTTAGGTGGGGACAGCTACGAGCAGTACTTC. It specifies CASSLGGDSYEQYF.

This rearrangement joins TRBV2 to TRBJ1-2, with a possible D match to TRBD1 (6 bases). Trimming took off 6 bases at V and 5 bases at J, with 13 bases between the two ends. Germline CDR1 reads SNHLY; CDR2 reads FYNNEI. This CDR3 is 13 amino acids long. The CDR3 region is CASRVDSLYGYTF. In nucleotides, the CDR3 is TGTGCCAGCAGGGTGGACAGTTTGTATGGCTACACCTTC.

CDR3 sequence: CASSTESYEQYF. As DNA, the CDR3 is TGTGCCAGCAGTACAGAGTCCTACGAGCAGTACTTC. The genes are TRBV2 and TRBJ2-7; the D is unclear. Deletions cut 5 bases from V and 1 base from J, with 6 bases between. There are 12 residues in the CDR3. Germline CDR1 SNHLY, CDR2 FYNNEI.

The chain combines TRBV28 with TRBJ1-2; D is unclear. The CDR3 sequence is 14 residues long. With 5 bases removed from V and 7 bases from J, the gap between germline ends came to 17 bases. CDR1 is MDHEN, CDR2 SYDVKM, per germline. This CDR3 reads CASSLDGRVGGYTF. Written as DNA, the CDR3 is TGTGCCAGCAGTCTCGACGGCCGTGTTGGTGGCTACACCTTC.

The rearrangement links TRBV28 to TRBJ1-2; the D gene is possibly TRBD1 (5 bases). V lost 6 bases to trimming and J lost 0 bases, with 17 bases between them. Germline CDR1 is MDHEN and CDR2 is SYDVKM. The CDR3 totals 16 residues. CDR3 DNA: TGTGCCAGCAGGGGGCTGGGGTATCCAGCTAACTATGGCTACACCTTC. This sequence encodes CASRGLGYPANYGYTF.

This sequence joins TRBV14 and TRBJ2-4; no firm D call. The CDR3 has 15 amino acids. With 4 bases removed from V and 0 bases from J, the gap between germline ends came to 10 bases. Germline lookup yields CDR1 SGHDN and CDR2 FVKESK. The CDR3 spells CASSRPTLAKNIQYF. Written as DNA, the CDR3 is TGTGCCAGCAGCCGCCCGACATTAGCCAAAAACATTCAGTACTTC. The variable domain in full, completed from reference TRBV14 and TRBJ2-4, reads EAGVTQFPSHSVIEKGQTVTLRCDPISGHDNLYWYRRVMGKEIKFLLHFVKESKQDESGMPNNRFLAERTGGTYSTLKVQPAELEDSGVYFCASSRPTLAKNIQYFGAGTRLSVL.